The 3 T cell receptor beta chains in this list originate from one sample, sequenced in a study of T cell responses to AZD1222 COVID-19 vaccine. Assay: immunoSEQ multiplex PCR; the TCRdb copy retains only in-frame clones and omits some. The table records 200,000 or so clones, about 92% of them present only once. The specimen comprised peripheral blood, sampled on day 0 of MenACWY control vaccination. The receptors derive from an adult in good health.

V gene TRBV7-3 combines with J gene TRBJ1-2; a weak D match, TRBD1 (5 bases). V was pared by 4 bases and J by 8 bases, with 17 bases between. CDR1 and CDR2 from the germline V gene are SGHTA and FQGTGA. The CDR3 loop spans 14 amino acids. The CDR3 DNA is TGTGCCAGCAGCTCCGAGCCGGGACCTCGGGGCTACACCTTC. Protein product: CASSSEPGPRGYTF.

The chain couples TRBV19 to TRBJ1-2; possible D gene TRBD1, 5 bases. Trimming removed 3 bases from V and 2 bases from J, with 7 bases in between. The CDR3 runs to 13 residues. Germline CDR1 reads LNHDA; CDR2 reads SQIVND (reference sequence). The CDR3 DNA reads TGTGCCAGTAGTATGGCAGGGAACTATGGCTACACCTTC. Protein sequence: CASSMAGNYGYTF.

V usage is TRBV6-5 and J usage is TRBJ1-1, with TRBD1 as a possible D gene (6 bases). Looked up from germline, CDR1 is MNHEY and CDR2 is SVGAGI. The length of the CDR3 is 16 residues. The V and J ends lost 1 base and 1 base respectively, with 13 bases between them. The CDR3 nucleotides are TGTGCCAGCAGTTACTACCGAGAAGGGGGGAACACTGAAGCTTTCTTT. Amino acids: CASSYYREGGNTEAFF.